The 31 T cell receptor beta chains below come from one sample, sequenced in a study of blood T cell repertoires in COVID-19. Sequencing was performed with immunoSEQ multiplex PCR; in TCRdb, only in-frame clones are kept and a portion is missing. Here the sample spans approximately 300,000 clones, around 87% being singletons. Sequencing input: PBMCs or T cells enriched from blood (not recorded which). All receptors derive from a woman between 25 and 40 years old who had recovered from COVID-19.

This chain links TRBV14 with TRBJ1-6, with D perhaps TRBD1 (5 bases). V lost 1 base, J lost 4 bases, and 8 bases lay in between. Germline CDR1 is SGHDN and CDR2 is FVKESK. CDR3 length: 15 residues. The DNA of the CDR3 is TGTGCCAGCAGCCAAGTTCGGGGGTATAATTCACCCCTCCACTTT. It specifies CASSQVRGYNSPLHF. Variable domain in full (rest from reference TRBV14 and TRBJ1-6): EAGVTQFPSHSVIEKGQTVTLRCDPISGHDNLYWYRRVMGKEIKFLLHFVKESKQDESGMPNNRFLAERTGGTYSTLKVQPAELEDSGVYFCASSQVRGYNSPLHFGNGTRLTVT.

This clone was detected only a few times. This sequence joins TRBV29-1 and TRBJ2-1, with 7 positions matching TRBD1. The CDR3 length is 13 residues. Germline CDR1 reads SQVTM; CDR2 reads ANQGSEA. The J segment lost 2 bases and the V segment lost 7 bases, leaving 5 bases of the junction unmatched. In DNA, the CDR3 is TGCAGCGCCGACAGGGTCCCCTACAATGAGCAGTTCTTC. It translates to CSADRVPYNEQFF.

The chain recombines TRBV7-2 with TRBJ1-5; TRBD1 agrees at 7 bases. The CDR3 length is 18 residues. Looked up from germline, CDR1 is SGHTA and CDR2 is FQGNSA. Trimming at V came to 2 bases and at J to 2 bases, leaving 12 bases not matched to a gene. The CDR3 sequence is CASSLQTGWGVGNQPQHF. The CDR3 region has the DNA TGTGCCAGCAGCTTACAGACAGGGTGGGGGGTTGGCAATCAGCCCCAGCATTTT.

This chain links TRBV5-5 with TRBJ1-2; no firm D call. CDR3 length equals 14 residues. Germline-derived CDR1 and CDR2 are SGHKS and YYEKEE (reference sequence). The V end was cut by 0 bases, the J end by 4 bases, with 10 bases between. DNA for the CDR3: TGTGCCAGCAGCTTGGTTACTACCTCCTATGGCTACACCTTC. Amino acids: CASSLVTTSYGYTF.

V is TRBV28 and J is TRBJ2-1, with 14 bases aligning to TRBD2. This CDR3 comprises 18 residues. Germline V gene data show CDR1 as MDHEN and CDR2 as SYDVKM. The V and J ends lost 8 bases and 0 bases, in that order; junction bases with no gene match: 9. The CDR3 is CASRTSGGPISSYNEQFF. CDR3 DNA sequence: TGTGCCAGCCGGACTAGCGGGGGGCCTATTAGCTCCTACAATGAGCAGTTCTTC.

The gene calls are TRBV7-9 and TRBJ1-1, with a weak D call TRBD1 (5 bases). Germline V gives CDR1 SEHNR, CDR2 FQNEAQ (reference sequence). Trimming stripped 8 bases from V and 1 base from J, with 23 bases between. This CDR3 spans 17 amino acids. CDR3 region: CASQGAPSARQNTEAFF. As DNA, the CDR3 is TGTGCCAGCCAGGGCGCCCCCTCCGCCAGGCAGAACACTGAAGCTTTCTTT.

This chain joins TRBV5-1 and TRBJ1-1; TRBD1 matches 9 bases. Germline V gives CDR1 SGHRS, CDR2 YFSETQ. Unmatched junction bases numbered 3, after V lost 0 bases and J lost 3 bases. This CDR3 is built from 15 residues. CDR3 sequence: CASSLGQGGYTEAFF. The DNA for the CDR3 is TGCGCCAGCAGCTTGGGACAGGGGGGTTACACTGAAGCTTTCTTT. The full variable domain, rest sourced from reference TRBV5-1 and TRBJ1-1, is KAGVTQTPRYLIKTRGQQVTLSCSPISGHRSVSWYQQTPGQGLQFLFEYFSETQRNKGNFPGRFSGRQFSNSRSEMNVSTLELGDSALYLCASSLGQGGYTEAFFGQGTRLTVV.

The rearrangement uses TRBV5-1 and TRBJ2-1; a possible D gene is TRBD2 (6 bases). Trimming stripped 4 bases from V and 11 bases from J, with 16 bases between. Germline assignment: CDR1 SGHRS and CDR2 YFSETQ. The CDR3 runs to 13 residues. CDR3 coding DNA: TGCGCCAGCAGCACTACTGGGACTCTTAAGCAGTTCTTC. It translates to CASSTTGTLKQFF.

In DNA, the CDR3 is TGTGCCATCAGTGACACACAGGGTACCACCTCATATGGCTACACCTTC. Amino acids: CAISDTQGTTSYGYTF. The chain links TRBV10-3 to TRBJ1-2; tentative D call: TRBD1 (6 bases). V was shortened by 3 bases and J by 5 bases, with 19 bases between the two germline ends. CDR1 is ENHRY and CDR2 is SYGVKD in the germline V gene. The CDR3 totals 16 residues.

This clone was counted a single time. The chain employs TRBV18 and TRBJ1-5, with 9 bases that match TRBD1. The length of the CDR3 is 17 residues. V was pared by 2 bases and J by 0 bases, with 5 bases of the junction left unmatched. From germline, CDR1 is KGHSH and CDR2 LQKENI. CDR3 DNA sequence: TGTGCCAGCTCACCAATGGACAGGGGCTATAGCAATCAGCCCCAGCATTTT. Protein product: CASSPMDRGYSNQPQHF.

The chain employs TRBV4-3 and TRBJ1-4, with D maybe TRBD1 (5 bases). CDR3 length: 13 amino acids. The germline CDR1 and CDR2 sequences are LGHNA and YSLEER. Deletions cut 8 bases from V and 8 bases from J, with 15 bases between. The CDR3 is CASAPGVQEKLFF. Here the CDR3 DNA reads TGCGCCAGCGCACCGGGGGTCCAGGAAAAACTGTTTTTT.

The gene calls are TRBV2 and TRBJ2-3, with D perhaps matching TRBD2 (5 bases). Germline V lookup: CDR1 SNHLY, CDR2 FYNNEI. There are 13 residues in the CDR3. Between the trimmed V and J ends, which lost 10 bases and 2 bases, there was a span of 13 bases. CDR3 coding DNA: TGTGCCACCAAGGGAGATTACACAGATACGCAGTATTTT. It is translated as CATKGDYTDTQYF.

The chain joins TRBV6-5 to TRBJ1-2, with 7 bases that match TRBD1. V trimming: 6 bases; J trimming: 4 bases; junction bases outside the gene matches: 5. The CDR3 contains 13 residues. Germline CDR1 and CDR2: MNHEY and SVGAGI. CDR3 sequence reads: CASSYTGVYGYTF. The CDR3 DNA follows: TGTGCCAGCAGCTACACAGGGGTCTATGGCTACACCTTC.

The rearrangement links TRBV11-2 to TRBJ2-7; 8 positions match TRBD1. There are 16 residues in the CDR3. Unmatched junction bases numbered 8, after V lost 0 bases and J lost 4 bases. The germline CDR1 and CDR2 sequences are SGHAT and FQNNGV. This chain's CDR3 is CASSLEGQGARYEQYF. DNA for the CDR3: TGTGCCAGCAGCTTAGAAGGGCAGGGGGCAAGGTACGAGCAGTACTTC.

The chain uses TRBV18 and TRBJ1-2; 8 nucleotides match TRBD1. Trimming at V came to 4 bases and at J to 8 bases, leaving 9 bases not matched to a gene. Germline V CDR1 and CDR2: KGHSH, LQKENI. This CDR3 spans 14 amino acids. The chain's CDR3 is CASSLGTDRVGYTF. The CDR3 nucleotides are TGTGCCAGCTCACTCGGGACGGACAGGGTGGGCTACACCTTC.

This sequence joins TRBV7-9 and TRBJ1-5; a possible D gene is TRBD1 (6 bases). The germline CDR1 and CDR2 sequences are SEHNR and FQNEAQ (reference sequence). Trimming took 5 bases from V and 5 from J, leaving 13 bases between them. This CDR3 is built from 14 residues. CDR3 residues: CASSEGGPHQPQHF. The CDR3 region has the DNA TGTGCCAGCAGCGAAGGGGGTCCCCATCAGCCCCAGCATTTT.

The genes are TRBV19 and TRBJ1-1; D is uncertain. Germline V gene data show CDR1 as LNHDA and CDR2 as SQIVND (reference sequence). The CDR3 extends over 13 amino acids. Trimming removed 1 base from V and 1 base from J, with 4 bases in between. The CDR3 DNA reads as TGTGCCAGTAGTATAGTCTGGAACACTGAAGCTTTCTTT. Amino acids: CASSIVWNTEAFF.

This clone was detected only once. The chain uses TRBV3-1 (or the pseudogene TRBV3-2) and TRBJ2-3; D uncertain. CDR1 LGHDT and CDR2 YNNKEL come from the germline V gene (reference sequence). This CDR3 region has 18 residues. V was trimmed by 0 bases and J by 0 bases, leaving 16 bases between them. This CDR3 reads CASSQDRVRDSSTDTQYF. For the CDR3, the DNA is TGTGCCAGCAGCCAAGATCGAGTCCGCGACTCTAGCACAGATACGCAGTATTTT.

Only one count was recorded for this clone. This chain links TRBV5-1 with TRBJ2-7; TRBD1 aligns across 10 bases. CDR1 and CDR2 (germline): SGHRS, YFSETQ. V was clipped by 5 bases and J by 0 bases; unmatched bases: 5. This CDR3 region has 15 residues. Here the CDR3 DNA reads TGCGCCAGCAGACTGAGGACAGGGGGCTCCTACGAGCAGTACTTC. It yields the protein CASRLRTGGSYEQYF.

The V and J genes are TRBV12-2 and TRBJ1-2; the table's D call TRBD1 went unverified against the DNA. TRBV12-2 is classified as a pseudogene. The CDR3 contains 16 residues. CDR3 residues: CASRLATRAGWYGYTF. The CDR3 DNA sequence: TGTGCAAGTCGCTTAGCCACTCGGGCAGGGTGGTATGGCTACACCTTC.

The chain combines TRBV7-2 with TRBJ1-1; possibly TRBD1 for D (5 bases). CDR3 size: 15 residues. Trimming removed 3 bases from V and 2 bases from J, with 13 bases in between. Germline V gene lookup returns CDR1 SGHTA and CDR2 FQGNSA. The CDR3 here is CASSFLDRPNTEAFF. Written as DNA, the CDR3 is TGTGCCAGCAGCTTCCTTGACAGACCAAACACTGAAGCTTTCTTT. Combining the CDR3 with reference TRBV7-2 and TRBJ1-1 gives the whole variable domain GAGVSQSPSNKVTEKGKDVELRCDPISGHTALYWYRQSLGQGLEFLIYFQGNSAPDKSGLPSDRFSAERTGGSVSTLTIQRTQQEDSAVYLCASSFLDRPNTEAFFGQGTRLTVV.

The CDR3 DNA is TGTGCCAGCAGTGAATGGACAGACTCCTACGAGCAGTACTTC. Protein sequence: CASSEWTDSYEQYF. The chain joins TRBV2 to TRBJ2-7, with a possible D match to TRBD1 (6 bases). V was trimmed by 2 bases and J by 0 bases, leaving 8 bases between them. The CDR3 runs to 14 residues. Germline loops: CDR1 SNHLY, CDR2 FYNNEI.

The gene calls are TRBV5-4 and TRBJ1-3; TRBD1 agrees at 8 bases. Trimming took 4 bases from V and 1 from J; bases not matched to a gene: 7. Germline values: CDR1 SGHNT, CDR2 YYREEE (reference sequence). This CDR3 contains 16 residues. CDR3 coding DNA: TGTGCCAGCAGCATGGACAGGGTGGGTTCTGGAAACACCATATATTTT. It is translated as CASSMDRVGSGNTIYF.

The rearrangement links TRBV5-1 to TRBJ2-1; TRBD1 is a possible D gene (5 bases). Trimming removed 2 bases from V and 9 bases from J, with 12 bases in between. The CDR3 covers 13 residues. Germline CDR1 and CDR2: SGHRS and YFSETQ. The CDR3 DNA follows: TGCGCCAGCAGCTTAGGGGTCGCGACTGAGCAGTTCTTC. Residues: CASSLGVATEQFF. The full variable domain, its missing parts supplied by reference TRBV5-1 and TRBJ2-1, is KAGVTQTPRYLIKTRGQQVTLSCSPISGHRSVSWYQQTPGQGLQFLFEYFSETQRNKGNFPGRFSGRQFSNSRSEMNVSTLELGDSALYLCASSLGVATEQFFGPGTRLTVL.

This rearrangement joins TRBV2 to TRBJ1-2; possibly TRBD1 for D (6 bases). CDR3 size: 13 residues. Trimming left V 8 bases short and J 8 bases short, with 18 bases between. Germline CDR1 SNHLY, CDR2 FYNNEI. CDR3 loop: CASAEGATGGYTF. CDR3 sequence (DNA): TGTGCCAGCGCGGAAGGCGCTACAGGGGGCTACACCTTC.

V usage is TRBV9 and J usage is TRBJ1-1, with 11 bases fitting TRBD1. Germline V lookup: CDR1 SGDLS, CDR2 YYNGEE. The CDR3 has 12 residues. The ends lost 4 bases at V and 12 bases at J; junction bases unmatched: 5. The CDR3: CASSLDRGRTFF. CDR3 in DNA: TGTGCCAGCAGCTTGGACAGGGGGCGAACTTTCTTT.

The V gene is TRBV9, the J gene TRBJ2-1, with 10 bases lining up with TRBD2. This CDR3 comprises 16 residues. Germline-derived CDR1 and CDR2 are SGDLS and YYNGEE. The V segment lost 0 bases and the J segment 2 bases; nucleotides outside the gene matches: 2. CDR3 DNA sequence: TGTGCCAGCAGCGTAGCTAGCGGGGGAACCTACAATGAGCAGTTCTTC. Protein sequence: CASSVASGGTYNEQFF.

V is TRBV13 and J is TRBJ2-5, with 8 bases lining up with TRBD2. The V and J ends lost 2 bases and 0 bases, in that order; junction bases with no gene match: 2. Germline CDR1 reads PRHDT; CDR2 reads FYEKMQ (reference sequence). The CDR3 contains 15 residues. In nucleotides, the CDR3 is TGTGCCAGCAGCTTACAGCGGGGGTACCAAGAGACCCAGTACTTC. It specifies CASSLQRGYQETQYF.

The rearrangement joins TRBV20-1 to TRBJ2-3; 15 bases map to TRBD2. Germline V gene sequence: CDR1 DFQATT, CDR2 SNEGSKA (reference sequence). Trimming took 3 bases from V and 6 from J; bases not matched to a gene: 13. CDR3 length: 18 residues. The CDR3 bases are TGCAGTGCTAGTAGGACTAGCGGGGGGGCAAGGGGGTTGGATACGCAGTATTTT. It codes for CSASRTSGGARGLDTQYF.

This chain joins TRBV9 and TRBJ2-7, with TRBD1 as a possible D gene (5 bases). CDR3 length: 14 amino acids. The V end lost 0 bases, the J end lost 5 bases, and 12 bases lay between the germline ends. Germline CDR1 and CDR2: SGDLS and YYNGEE. DNA for the CDR3: TGTGCCAGCAGCGTAGACTCAGGGTTCCACGAGCAGTACTTC. Residues: CASSVDSGFHEQYF.

This clone was counted once. The rearrangement joins TRBV6-1 to TRBJ2-5; TRBD2 might be the D (6 bases). The CDR3 contains 17 residues. Germline V gene sequence: CDR1 MNHNS, CDR2 SASEGT. The V end lost 1 base, the J end lost 0 bases, and 15 bases lay between the germline ends. CDR3 sequence: CASSEEPGGAYQETQYF. DNA of the CDR3: TGTGCCAGCAGTGAAGAACCCGGCGGGGCGTACCAAGAGACCCAGTACTTC.